This entry lists 2 T cell receptor beta chains sequenced from one sample in a study of blood T cell repertoires in COVID-19. The table came from immunoSEQ multiplex PCR; TCRdb's copy has only in-frame clones and leaves some out. The profile shows more than 150,000 clones, about 82% of them singletons. Source material: peripheral blood. The receptors were gathered from a man aged 50-60 years with active or convalescent COVID-19.

In nucleotides, the CDR3 is TGCGCCAGCAGCCAAGACGTAGGGAGGCTAGCGGGAGTCGAGCAGTACTTC. Amino acids: CASSQDVGRLAGVEQYF. This chain joins TRBV4-3 and TRBJ2-7; 10 bases match TRBD2. Germline trimming cut 0 bases from V and 6 bases from J; bases unmatched to any gene: 11. Germline-derived CDR1 and CDR2 are LGHNA and YSLEER. The CDR3 contains 17 residues.

The chain couples TRBV2 to TRBJ1-1; no clear D. Trimming removed 9 bases from V and 1 base from J, with 15 bases in between. The CDR3 has 14 residues. Germline lookup yields CDR1 SNHLY and CDR2 FYNNEI. The CDR3 nucleotides read TGTGCCAGTAATCGGGAGGGTTCGAACACTGAAGCTTTCTTT. Translation gives CASNREGSNTEAFF.